These 30 T cell receptor beta chains came from one sample sequenced in a study of response to subunit inactivated influenza vaccine. TCRdb passed the RT-PCR reads through MiXCR, listing each CDR3 protein once. This sample carries about 700,000 distinct CDR3 sequences, 15% to 17% of them seen once, and the ten largest clones take about 9.9%. Sequencing was performed on PBMCs from blood, taken 11 to 12 days after vaccination. The receptors derive from a man in his forties or fifties who received an inactivated influenza vaccine.

This clonotype was observed many times. The chain couples TRBV2 to TRBJ2-3; 10 bases align to TRBD2. CDR1 is SNHLY, CDR2 FYNNEI, per germline. The length of the CDR3 is 15 residues. The V and J ends lost 5 bases and 4 bases, in that order; junction bases with no gene match: 6. The CDR3 DNA follows: TGTGCCAGCAGTTCGACTAGCGGGCAAGCAGATACGCAGTATTTT. Amino acids: CASSSTSGQADTQYF.

The chain uses TRBV27 and TRBJ2-3; 9 positions match TRBD2. CDR3 length: 16 residues. V gave up 4 bases and J gave up 3 bases; unmatched junction bases: 8. Germline V gene lookup returns CDR1 MNHEY and CDR2 SMNVEV (reference sequence). CDR3: CASSWLGGRVTDTQYF. The CDR3 DNA is TGTGCCAGCAGTTGGCTGGGCGGGAGGGTGACAGATACGCAGTATTTT.

This clonotype occurred many times. The junction departs from the called germline gene at one end, perhaps through a read error. The chain has TRBV7-7 and TRBJ2-3; 8 bases map to TRBD2. The CDR3 is 15 residues long. From germline, CDR1 is SSHAT and CDR2 FNYEAQ (reference sequence). The CDR3 here is CASSLAGLSTDTQYF. In DNA, the CDR3 is TGTGCTAGCAGCTTAGCGGGACTATCCACAGATACGCAGTATTTT.

This clonotype was seen a few times. The CDR3 loop reads CASRGPIINSYNEQFF. The CDR3 DNA is TGCGCCAGCAGGGGACCCATAATAAACTCCTACAATGAGCAGTTCTTC. The chain couples TRBV5-1 to TRBJ2-1; perhaps D is TRBD1 or TRBD2 (5 bases each). From germline, CDR1 is SGHRS and CDR2 YFSETQ. The germline V and J ends were trimmed by 5 bases and 0 bases, with 15 bases remaining between them. The CDR3 sequence is 16 residues long.

The table lists this clonotype with a few counts. The chain joins TRBV20-1 to TRBJ2-3; D remains unclear. The germline V gene encodes CDR1 DFQATT and CDR2 SNEGSKA (reference sequence). V was pared by 2 bases and J by 4 bases, with 7 bases between. The CDR3 length is 12 residues. For the CDR3, the DNA is TGCAGTGCTAGAAGGCCGGCAGATACGCAGTATTTT. This sequence encodes CSARRPADTQYF.

A few counts support this clonotype. The chain links TRBV14 to TRBJ2-7, with D perhaps matching TRBD2 (5 bases). The V end lost 3 bases, the J end lost 7 bases, and 10 bases lay between the germline ends. This CDR3 region has 12 residues. Germline V gives CDR1 SGHDN, CDR2 FVKESK. CDR3 amino acids: CASSQREGEQYF. CDR3 nucleotides: TGTGCCAGCAGCCAGCGCGAGGGTGAGCAGTACTTC.

For this clonotype: A clone one base away is much larger, so this may be a read error. The chain couples TRBV28 to TRBJ1-4; D is possibly TRBD1 (6 bases). The CDR3 is 15 residues long. Looked up from germline, CDR1 is MDHEN and CDR2 is SYDVKM. CDR3 in DNA: TGTGTCAGCAGCCCCCGGGATAGGGGGGATGAAAAACTGTTTTTT. This codes for CVSSPRDRGDEKLFF.

Only a few counts were recorded for this clonotype. The V and J genes are TRBV7-9 and TRBJ2-1; D perhaps matches TRBD1 (6 bases). CDR1 is SEHNR and CDR2 is FQNEAQ in the germline V gene (reference sequence). The length of the CDR3 is 17 residues. Between the trimmed V and J ends, which lost 6 bases and 0 bases, there was a span of 18 bases. Here the CDR3 reads CASSSQPRGYSYNEQFF. As DNA, the CDR3 is TGTGCCAGCAGTTCCCAACCGAGGGGGTACTCCTACAATGAGCAGTTCTTC.

The V call is TRBV10-3, the J call TRBJ2-7; the match to TRBD1 covers 9 bases. Germline trimming cut 6 bases from V and 6 bases from J; bases unmatched to any gene: 9. Germline assignment: CDR1 ENHRY and CDR2 SYGVKD. This CDR3 comprises 14 residues. The DNA for the CDR3 is TGTGCCATCAGCCCCCGGACAGGGGAGGTCGAGCAGTACTTC. This sequence encodes CAISPRTGEVEQYF.

The chain recombines TRBV4-2 with TRBJ1-2; D is unclear. V was cut by 0 bases and J by 4 bases, with 12 bases left in between. Germline V CDR1 and CDR2: LGHNA, YNFKEQ. The CDR3 length is 15 residues. CDR3 DNA: TGTGCCAGCAGCCAAGAGGGTCCGGCCCCCTATGGCTACACCTTC. It encodes CASSQEGPAPYGYTF.

This clonotype showed up just a few times. The chain joins TRBV15 to TRBJ1-1; 8 positions match TRBD1. CDR1 is LNHNV and CDR2 is YYDKDF in the germline V gene (reference sequence). V was pared by 8 bases and J by 4 bases, with 12 bases of the junction left unmatched. The CDR3 sequence is 15 residues long. The CDR3 sequence is CATRLHRGDGTEAFF. As DNA, the CDR3 is TGTGCCACCCGACTTCACAGGGGGGATGGCACTGAAGCTTTCTTT.

Ten or more counts support this clonotype. V gene TRBV11-2 combines with J gene TRBJ2-7, with D maybe TRBD1 (6 bases). Per germline, CDR1 SGHAT and CDR2 FQNNGV. V was pared by 4 bases and J by 2 bases, with 12 bases between. There are 14 residues in the CDR3. The CDR3 reads CASSSGQYPYEQYF. The CDR3 DNA is TGTGCCAGCAGCTCAGGACAGTACCCCTACGAGCAGTACTTC.

This clonotype occurred a few times. The J gene is TRBJ1-6, the V gene TRBV6-5, with unresolved D. Germline assignment: CDR1 MNHEY and CDR2 SVGAGI. The CDR3 spans 18 residues. The V and J ends lost 0 bases and 3 bases respectively, with 15 bases between them. CDR3 residues: CASSYSPKRPGYNSPLHF. Written as DNA, the CDR3 is TGTGCCAGCAGTTACTCCCCCAAAAGACCAGGCTATAATTCACCCCTCCACTTT.

The chain joins TRBV20-1 to TRBJ2-3, with a weak D call TRBD2 (6 bases). The germline V gene encodes CDR1 DFQATT and CDR2 SNEGSKA (reference sequence). The germline V and J ends were trimmed by 3 bases and 4 bases, with 17 bases remaining between them. CDR3 length: 15 residues. CDR3 sequence: CSASRPGRSSDTQYF. The CDR3 nucleotides are TGCAGTGCTAGTCGTCCGGGGAGGTCCTCAGATACGCAGTATTTT.

The chain employs TRBV4-1 and TRBJ1-1; possibly TRBD1 for D (5 bases). V was shortened by 2 bases and J by 7 bases, with 29 bases between the two germline ends. Per germline, CDR1 MGHRA and CDR2 YSYEKL. The CDR3 runs to 19 residues. This chain's CDR3 is CASSQRAFLTGVRGDEAFF. CDR3 DNA: TGCGCCAGCAGCCAAAGGGCATTTTTAACAGGAGTAAGAGGGGATGAAGCTTTCTTT.

This chain connects TRBV12-3 or TRBV12-4 to TRBJ2-1, with D possibly called TRBD1 or TRBD2 (6 bases each). V was cut by 7 bases and J by 3 bases, with 13 bases left in between. The CDR3 contains 14 residues. CDR3 in amino acids: CASIPGAGYNEQFF. The DNA for the CDR3 is TGTGCCAGCATCCCGGGGGCGGGCTACAATGAGCAGTTCTTC.

This chain uses TRBV4-1 with TRBJ1-2, with D hard to call. Germline CDR1 reads MGHRA; CDR2 reads YSYEKL. The CDR3 totals 17 residues. The V end lost 2 bases, the J end lost 0 bases, and 16 bases lay between the germline ends. Written as DNA, the CDR3 is TGCGCCAGCAGCCAACCCCCTCTGAATGCCCCTAACTATGGCTACACCTTC. As protein: CASSQPPLNAPNYGYTF.

The genes are TRBV5-1 and TRBJ2-1, with D possibly being TRBD1 or TRBD2 (5 bases each). The V gene lost 1 base and the J gene lost 4 bases, with 18 bases spanning the gap. CDR1 and CDR2 from the germline V gene are SGHRS and YFSETQ. CDR3 length: 17 residues. CDR3 sequence: CASSLSFLGTGYNEQFF. For the CDR3, the DNA is TGCGCCAGCAGCTTGTCGTTTTTGGGGACGGGGTACAATGAGCAGTTCTTC. Supplemented by reference TRBV5-1 and TRBJ2-1, the full variable domain reads KAGVTQTPRYLIKTRGQQVTLSCSPISGHRSVSWYQQTPGQGLQFLFEYFSETQRNKGNFPGRFSGRQFSNSRSEMNVSTLELGDSALYLCASSLSFLGTGYNEQFFGPGTRLTVL.

The J gene is TRBJ2-1, the V gene TRBV5-4, with 8 bases identical to TRBD1. Germline trimming cut 3 bases from V and 7 bases from J; bases unmatched to any gene: 0. Germline values: CDR1 SGHNT, CDR2 YYREEE (reference sequence). This CDR3 region has 12 residues. CDR3 protein: CASSWTGNEQFF. CDR3 DNA sequence: TGTGCCAGCAGCTGGACAGGGAATGAGCAGTTCTTC.

A few counts support this clonotype. The chain combines TRBV5-4 with TRBJ1-6; D remains unclear. V gave up 0 bases and J gave up 3 bases, with 7 bases separating them. Germline CDR1 reads SGHNT; CDR2 reads YYREEE (reference sequence). This CDR3 contains 15 residues. The CDR3 spells CASSLGADYNSPLHF. CDR3 sequence (DNA): TGTGCCAGCAGCTTGGGGGCCGACTATAATTCACCCCTCCACTTT.

This clonotype was recorded many times. The V gene is TRBV20-1, the J gene TRBJ1-1; D not certain. Germline CDR1 reads DFQATT; CDR2 reads SNEGSKA (reference sequence). The CDR3 is 8 amino acids. V was cut by 4 bases and J by 11 bases, with 5 bases left in between. CDR3 bases: TGCAGTGCTAATTGGGCTTTCTTT. Translated, it gives CSANWAFF.

This clonotype has just a few counts. This chain links TRBV5-1 with TRBJ1-1, with unresolved D. Trimming left V 4 bases short and J 2 bases short, with 9 bases between. Germline lookup yields CDR1 SGHRS and CDR2 YFSETQ. The CDR3 runs 13 residues. The CDR3 protein is CASSPPSNTEAFF. The CDR3 coding sequence is TGCGCCAGCAGCCCTCCGTCCAACACTGAAGCTTTCTTT.

The CDR3 sequence: CASRRAGPANYEQYF. The CDR3 coding sequence is TGTGCCAGCAGAAGGGCGGGCCCGGCGAACTACGAGCAGTACTTC. J is TRBJ2-7 and V is TRBV12-3 or TRBV12-4; perhaps TRBD2 as D (5 bases). Trimming left V 6 bases short and J 3 bases short, with 18 bases between. The CDR3 loop spans 15 amino acids.

The V call is TRBV4-3, the J call TRBJ2-7; the D call may be TRBD1 or TRBD2 (5 bases each). The CDR3 has 14 amino acids. The V end lost 3 bases, the J end lost 3 bases, and 12 bases lay between the germline ends. Germline CDR1 and CDR2: LGHNA and YSLEER. CDR3: CASSQQKGSYEQYF. The CDR3 bases are TGCGCCAGCAGCCAGCAGAAGGGGAGCTACGAGCAGTACTTC.

V is TRBV11-2 and J is TRBJ2-6, with D tentatively TRBD2 (5 bases). V was cut by 0 bases and J by 4 bases, with 10 bases left in between. Germline V lookup: CDR1 SGHAT, CDR2 FQNNGV. The CDR3 totals 16 residues. CDR3 sequence reads: CASSLEGRRGANVLTF. The CDR3 bases are TGTGCCAGCAGCTTAGAGGGCAGGAGGGGGGCCAACGTCCTGACTTTC.

This clonotype has a handful of counts. The chain recombines TRBV6-1 with TRBJ1-4; TRBD1 might be the D (6 bases). Trimming shortened V by 7 bases and J by 4 bases, and 13 bases separated the two germline ends. Germline V lookup: CDR1 MNHNS, CDR2 SASEGT. The CDR3 is 14 residues long. The CDR3 region has the DNA TGTGCCAGCAACCGGGACACCAGTAATGAAAAACTGTTTTTT. Its protein product is CASNRDTSNEKLFF.

This clonotype was observed a few times. The chain carries TRBV4-3 and TRBJ2-7, with 14 bases aligning to TRBD2. The V gene end was trimmed by 3 bases and the J gene end by 0 bases; junction bases not matched to a gene: 1. The CDR3 totals 16 residues. Germline loops: CDR1 LGHNA, CDR2 YSLEER. CDR3 DNA sequence: TGCGCCAGCAGCCAGGGACTAGCGGGAGTCTCCTACGAGCAGTACTTC. Translation gives CASSQGLAGVSYEQYF.

This chain connects TRBV20-1 to TRBJ2-5; weak D call: TRBD1 (5 bases). The CDR3 totals 15 residues. Germline V gene data show CDR1 as DFQATT and CDR2 as SNEGSKA (reference sequence). V lost 6 bases and J lost 1, with 18 bases in between. The DNA for the CDR3 is TGCAGTGCCCCCGATTCAGGAACAGGCCAAGAGACCCAGTACTTC. Its translation: CSAPDSGTGQETQYF.

This clonotype has a count of ten or more. The J gene is TRBJ1-5, the V gene TRBV12-3 or TRBV12-4, with unresolved D. The CDR3 totals 14 residues. V was pared by 6 bases and J by 2 bases, with 11 bases between. CDR3 protein: CASSWRPGNQPQHF. CDR3 DNA: TGTGCCAGCAGCTGGCGGCCCGGCAATCAGCCCCAGCATTTT.

This clonotype showed up just a few times. The J gene is TRBJ2-4, the V gene TRBV15; D perhaps matches TRBD2 (6 bases). CDR3 length: 15 residues. CDR1 and CDR2 (germline): LNHNV, YYDKDF (reference sequence). The V and J ends lost 3 bases and 2 bases respectively, with 11 bases between them. The CDR3: CATSRIAVSKNIQYF. The DNA for the CDR3 is TGTGCCACCAGCAGGATAGCGGTGTCCAAAAACATTCAGTACTTC.